The following is a TCR beta chain sequence with its context. TCRdb's table, derived via immunoSEQ multiplex PCR, lists solely in-frame clones and lacks some. The sample has approximately 270,000 clones, around 90% seen once. This CDR3 comprises 14 residues. Trimming took 10 bases from V and 4 from J; bases not matched to a gene: 9. Germline-derived CDR1 and CDR2 are MNHEY and SMNVEV (reference sequence). This sample is drawn from a study of blood T cell repertoires in COVID-19. Background on the study: Both acute and convalescent COVID-19 samples were obtained from the United States, Italy and Spain. T cells, B-cell-depleted T cells, or PBMCs provided the cDNA or gDNA that served as material.

Input material: peripheral blood. The sequence was collected from a man older than 75 with acute or convalescent COVID-19. The chain uses TRBV27 and TRBJ2-2; 7 nucleotides match TRBD1. CDR3 nucleotides: TGTGCCACTCGAAGAGGGGGCGTCACCGGGGAGCTGTTTTTT. Protein: CATRRGGVTGELFF.